This T cell receptor (beta chain) derives from a study of T-cell memory formation after mild COVID-19. Whole-study findings and limits: The main location of contracting CD4+ clones was CM and EM, and that of contracting CD8+ clones was EMRA. Second-wave clones reaching peak frequency on day 37 lacked confirmed SARS-CoV-2 specificity. Later expanders leaned toward CD4+, whereas clones contracting from day 15 to 85 were balanced CD4/CD8.

V lost 3 bases and J 0 bases, leaving 21 bases between the germline ends. Germline-derived CDR1 and CDR2 are LGHDT and YNNKEL (reference sequence). The CDR3 totals 19 residues. This clonotype was recorded at least ten times. The target antigen is unknown. The 5'RACE method, run with constant-segment primers, produced TCR alpha and TCR beta cDNA libraries (carrying sample barcodes and UMIs). TCRdb passed the 5' RACE reads through MiXCR, listing each CDR3 protein once. Among approximately 260,000 distinct CDR3 sequences listed, 15% to 20% were seen once. The receptor was derived from a man aged 18-30 years who had mild COVID-19 (a few samples of this study predate the infection). Cell type and time point are not known. The chain uses TRBV3-1 and TRBJ1-5, with D possibly being TRBD1 (5 bases). Specimen: PBMCs or a T cell subset sorted from them (not recorded which). In DNA form, the CDR3 reads TGTGCCAGCAGCCAGAGGGATGCGACAGCACCCTATAGCAATCAGCCCCAGCATTTT. It translates to CASSQRDATAPYSNQPQHF.